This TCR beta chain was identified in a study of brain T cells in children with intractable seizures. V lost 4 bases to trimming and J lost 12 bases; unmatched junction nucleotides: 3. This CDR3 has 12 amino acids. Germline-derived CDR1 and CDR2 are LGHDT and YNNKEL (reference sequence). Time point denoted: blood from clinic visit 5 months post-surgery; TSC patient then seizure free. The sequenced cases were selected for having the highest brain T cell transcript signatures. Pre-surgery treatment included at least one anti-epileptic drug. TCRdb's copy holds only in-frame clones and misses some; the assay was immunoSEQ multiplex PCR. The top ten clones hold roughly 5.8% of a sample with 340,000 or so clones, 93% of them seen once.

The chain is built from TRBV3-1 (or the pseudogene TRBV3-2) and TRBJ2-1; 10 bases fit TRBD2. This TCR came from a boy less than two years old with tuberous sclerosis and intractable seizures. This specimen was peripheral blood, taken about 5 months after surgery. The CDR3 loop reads CASSPSGGPQFF. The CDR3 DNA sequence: TGTGCCAGCAGCCCTAGCGGGGGTCCGCAGTTCTTC.